Each of the 2 T cell receptor beta chains below was sequenced from the same sample in a study of CD8 T cells in ankylosing spondylitis. General study points: A motif in TCR beta, a set of about 8 highly homologous variants, appeared characteristic of ankylosing spondylitis blood.

One entry per CDR3 protein, called by TCRdb with MiXCR from the 5' RACE reads. Altogether some 330,000 distinct CDR3 sequences are present, approximately 8.2% being singletons, with the ten largest covering approximately 14%. Antigen specificity for these receptors is unknown. Sequencing was done on a sample of blood, either unsorted or a sorted T cell fraction (not recorded which). The receptors were sampled from a male donor with ankylosing spondylitis.

This clonotype was seen repeatedly, ten times or more. CDR3 in DNA: TGCAGCGTGTGGACTAGCGGGAGGTACAATGAGCAGTTCTTC. Residues: CSVWTSGRYNEQFF. This chain connects TRBV29-1 to TRBJ2-1; 14 nucleotides line up with TRBD2. From germline, CDR1 is SQVTM and CDR2 ANQGSEA. This CDR3 is built from 14 residues. With V trimmed by 6 bases and J by 4 bases, 2 bases remained unmatched.

This clonotype occurred a few times. The chain recombines TRBV7-2 with TRBJ2-1; 14 bases map to TRBD2. With 1 base clipped from V and 6 bases from J, the junction kept 5 bases outside the gene matches. CDR1 is SGHTA and CDR2 is FQGNSA in the germline V gene. This CDR3 comprises 17 residues. The CDR3 bases are TGTGCCAGCAGCTTAGTTGGGACTAGCGGGAGACTCAATGAGCAGTTCTTC. Translation gives CASSLVGTSGRLNEQFF.